A single sample gave rise to the 18 T cell receptor beta chains below, sequenced in a study of T cells in Graves' hyperthyroidism and ophthalmopathy. There were TCR beta CDR3 regions amplified from RNA transcripts. In the first-round RT-PCR of the TCR CDR3, the HTBI primer set was used. TCRdb re-analysed the multiplex PCR reads in MiXCR, keeping a single row per CDR3 protein. The data contain hundreds of thousands of distinct CDR3 sequences, 38% of them singletons. The sequenced sample consisted of blood. Receptors originate from a man younger than 30 with Graves' hyperthyroidism.

This clonotype has at least ten counts. The gene calls are TRBV2 and TRBJ2-7; perhaps TRBD1 as D (5 bases). V was clipped by 8 bases and J by 2 bases, with 16 bases between them. Looked up from germline, CDR1 is SNHLY and CDR2 is FYNNEI. CDR3 length equals 14 residues. CDR3 region: CASVSGQGAYEQYF. The CDR3 DNA reads TGTGCCAGCGTGAGTGGTCAAGGGGCCTACGAGCAGTACTTC.

The chain is built from TRBV7-2 and TRBJ2-2; D unclear. CDR1 is SGHTA, CDR2 FQGNSA, per germline. V dropped 4 bases and J dropped 4 bases, with 10 bases sitting between them. The CDR3 is 14 amino acids. The CDR3 reads CASSSAGFTGELFF. The CDR3 bases are TGTGCCAGCAGCTCAGCAGGTTTCACCGGGGAGCTGTTTTTT.

This clonotype was found many times. V gene TRBV29-1 combines with J gene TRBJ1-5, with TRBD1 matching over 7 bases. The CDR3 is made up of 14 amino acids. The ends lost 7 bases at V and 1 base at J; junction bases unmatched: 7. From germline, CDR1 is SQVTM and CDR2 ANQGSEA. The CDR3 DNA reads TGCAGCGCCCTTGCAGGGGGAAGCAATCAGCCCCAGCATTTT. Translating it yields CSALAGGSNQPQHF. Variable domain in full (rest from reference TRBV29-1 and TRBJ1-5): SAVISQKPSRDICQRGTSLTIQCQVDSQVTMMFWYRQQPGQSLTLIATANQGSEATYESGFVIDKFPISRPNLTFSTLTVSNMSPEDSSIYLCSALAGGSNQPQHFGDGTRLSIL.

This clonotype was seen only a few times. The chain uses TRBV9 and TRBJ2-2; D might be TRBD1 or TRBD2, each matching 6 bases. This CDR3 is 15 amino acids long. V was shortened by 4 bases and J by 7 bases, with 17 bases between the two germline ends. Germline values: CDR1 SGDLS, CDR2 YYNGEE. CDR3 loop: CASSPSWGRGGELFF. The CDR3 region has the DNA TGTGCCAGCAGCCCTAGCTGGGGGCGGGGCGGGGAGCTGTTTTTT. Full variable domain (missing parts from reference TRBV9 and TRBJ2-2): DSGVTQTPKHLITATGQRVTLRCSPRSGDLSVYWYQQSLDQGLQFLIQYYNGEERAKGNILERFSAQQFPDLHSELNLSSLELGDSALYFCASSPSWGRGGELFFGEGSRLTVL.

A word on this clonotype: At one end, the junction sequence differs from germline, possibly due to a read error. The chain carries TRBV7-4 and TRBJ2-2; no clear D gene. The CDR3 contains 14 residues. Germline V CDR1 and CDR2: SGHVT, SQSDAQ. As DNA, the CDR3 is TGTGCCGGCAGCTGGACGGCGAACACCGGGGAGCTGTTTTTT. It translates to CAGSWTANTGELFF. Supplemented by reference TRBV7-4 and TRBJ2-2, the full variable domain reads GAGVSQSPRYKVAKRGRDVALRCDSISGHVTLYWYRQTLGQGSEVLTYSQSDAQRDKSGRPSGRFSAERPERSVSTLKIQRTEQGDSAVYLCAGSWTANTGELFFGEGSRLTVL.

At least ten counts were recorded for this clonotype. The genes are TRBV19 and TRBJ1-5; D perhaps matches TRBD1 (5 bases). Trimming removed 6 bases from V and 7 bases from J, with 16 bases in between. Germline V gene lookup returns CDR1 LNHDA and CDR2 SQIVND (reference sequence). The CDR3 runs to 14 residues. In DNA form, the CDR3 reads TGTGCCAGTAGACCTTGGGTGGGGGACCAGCCCCAGCATTTT. Translation gives CASRPWVGDQPQHF.

About this clonotype: One junction end disagrees with the germline gene, perhaps due to a read error. CDR3 coding DNA: TGTGCCAGCAGTTACTCGCTGGCGGGATATGCCGAGCAGTACTTC. Encoded protein: CASSYSLAGYAEQYF. J is TRBJ2-7 and V is TRBV5-1, with a weak D call TRBD2 (6 bases). This CDR3 spans 15 amino acids. Per germline, CDR1 SGHRS and CDR2 YFSETQ.

This chain uses TRBV4-3 with TRBJ1-2; 7 nucleotides line up with TRBD1. CDR1 is LGHNA and CDR2 is YSLEER in the germline V gene. The J segment lost 8 bases and the V segment lost 1 base, leaving 10 bases of the junction unmatched. The CDR3 length is 15 residues. CDR3 DNA: TGCGCCAGCAGCCAAGCTAAAGGGGGCGCCGGGGGCTACACCTTC. It is translated as CASSQAKGGAGGYTF.

This clonotype was detected only a few times. The chain employs TRBV5-5 and TRBJ1-6; no definite D call. V was cut by 0 bases and J by 7 bases, with 5 bases left in between. Germline V gives CDR1 SGHKS, CDR2 YYEKEE (reference sequence). The CDR3 has 13 residues. The CDR3 is CASSLELNSPLHF. The CDR3 nucleotides are TGTGCCAGCAGCTTGGAGTTGAATTCACCCCTCCACTTT.

CDR3 sequence (DNA): TGTGCCAGCAGCGGAGAGGACAGGGGGCATGAAAAACTGTTTTTT. As protein: CASSGEDRGHEKLFF. This chain links TRBV9 with TRBJ1-4, with 11 bases matching TRBD1. This CDR3 is 15 amino acids long. Germline-derived CDR1 and CDR2 are SGDLS and YYNGEE. V gave up 3 bases and J gave up 6 bases; unmatched junction bases: 4.

This clonotype came up many times. The rearrangement uses TRBV6-6 and TRBJ1-2; D unclear. Germline V gene sequence: CDR1 MNHNY, CDR2 SVGAGI (reference sequence). This CDR3 is built from 15 residues. V was clipped by 0 bases and J by 2 bases, with 10 bases between them. This CDR3 reads CASSYSIGGNYGYTF. CDR3 bases: TGTGCCAGCAGTTACTCGATTGGAGGCAACTATGGCTACACCTTC.

There are many counts of this clonotype. J is TRBJ2-7 and V is TRBV20-1; D remains unclear. V was shortened by 7 bases and J by 11 bases, with 12 bases between the two germline ends. Germline assignment: CDR1 DFQATT and CDR2 SNEGSKA (reference sequence). The CDR3 has 9 amino acids. This CDR3 is CSVPSGEYF. The CDR3 DNA reads as TGCAGTGTTCCAAGTGGGGAGTACTTC.

The chain combines TRBV2 with TRBJ1-2, with D hard to call. The CDR3 runs 15 residues. CDR1 SNHLY and CDR2 FYNNEI come from the germline V gene. Trimming left V 3 bases short and J 0 bases short, with 11 bases between. This CDR3 is CASSEVKTTNYGYTF. In DNA, the CDR3 is TGTGCCAGCAGTGAGGTGAAGACAACTAACTATGGCTACACCTTC.

This clonotype was seen at least ten times. The chain's CDR3 is CASSDSGSEGETQYF. DNA of the CDR3: TGTGCCAGCAGCGATAGCGGATCCGAGGGGGAGACCCAGTACTTC. The chain recombines TRBV9 with TRBJ2-5; D is perhaps TRBD2 (6 bases). Germline V lookup: CDR1 SGDLS, CDR2 YYNGEE. The CDR3 consists of 15 residues. Trimming removed 3 bases at V and 5 bases at J, with 17 bases between.

This clonotype showed up many times. The V call is TRBV4-1, the J call TRBJ1-6, with D possibly being TRBD1 (5 bases). The CDR3 loop spans 13 amino acids. Germline V gene sequence: CDR1 MGHRA, CDR2 YSYEKL. The V gene lost 5 bases and the J gene lost 12 bases, with 14 bases spanning the gap. CDR3 protein: CASSKPGQLPLHF. CDR3 DNA sequence: TGCGCCAGCAGCAAACCGGGGCAACTACCCCTCCACTTT.

The CDR3 coding sequence is TGCAGTGCTGACCGACTAGGAAGGTTTTACGAGCAGTACTTC. Protein: CSADRLGRFYEQYF. J is TRBJ2-7 and V is TRBV20-1; D possibly corresponds to TRBD2 (6 bases). This CDR3 region has 14 residues. The germline V and J ends were trimmed by 5 bases and 4 bases, with 18 bases remaining between them. CDR1 and CDR2 (germline): DFQATT, SNEGSKA (reference sequence).

This clonotype came up a few times. The chain combines TRBV20-1 with TRBJ1-2, with TRBD1 as a possible D gene (6 bases). This CDR3 spans 12 amino acids. V was pared by 5 bases and J by 1 base, with 8 bases between. From germline, CDR1 is DFQATT and CDR2 SNEGSKA (reference sequence). CDR3 in amino acids: CSARDNNYGYTF. Here the CDR3 DNA reads TGCAGTGCTCGGGACAATAACTATGGCTACACCTTC.

This clonotype was counted a few times. The V gene is TRBV5-4, the J gene TRBJ2-7; 8 bases are a match to TRBD1. CDR3 length: 15 amino acids. Germline lookup yields CDR1 SGHNT and CDR2 YYREEE (reference sequence). Germline trimming cut 4 bases from V and 5 bases from J; bases unmatched to any gene: 11. CDR3 nucleotides: TGTGCCAGCAGCCCTAAGGCAGGGGGCAAGGACGAGCAGTACTTC. It codes for CASSPKAGGKDEQYF.